Below, 5 T cell receptor beta chains from the same sample are listed, as sequenced in a study of shared clonotypes between healthy human individuals. TCRdb's copy holds only in-frame clones and misses some; the assay was immunoSEQ multiplex PCR. The table shows fewer than 500,000 clones, with roughly 79% occurring only once. The source material was PBMCs. These receptors were taken from a middle-aged woman in good health. Some clones in this sample may be carry-over from other donors' samples.

This chain joins TRBV15 and TRBJ2-3; D is unclear. Germline V CDR1 and CDR2: LNHNV, YYDKDF (reference sequence). Trimming left V 1 base short and J 1 base short, with 6 bases between. The CDR3 runs 14 residues. This chain's CDR3 is CATSRGVRTDTQYF. The DNA of the CDR3 is TGTGCCACCAGCAGAGGAGTCCGCACAGATACGCAGTATTTT.

The chain combines TRBV15 with TRBJ2-3, with D perhaps TRBD2 (5 bases). The CDR3 has 15 residues. Trimming took 1 base from V and 8 from J, leaving 16 bases between them. Per germline, CDR1 LNHNV and CDR2 YYDKDF (reference sequence). CDR3 region: CATSRGGSEAGTQYF. In nucleotides, the CDR3 is TGTGCCACCAGCAGAGGAGGTAGCGAGGCGGGTACGCAGTATTTT. The variable domain in full, completed from reference TRBV15 and TRBJ2-3, reads DAMVIQNPRYQVTQFGKPVTLSCSQTLNHNVMYWYQQKSSQAPKLLFHYYDKDFNNEADTPDNFQSRRPNTSFCFLDIRSPGLGDTAMYLCATSRGGSEAGTQYFGPGTRLTVL.

This clone occurred a few times. The CDR3 nucleotides read TGTGCCACCAGCCCTAGGGGCGGGAGTGCAGATACGCAGTATTTT. It translates to CATSPRGGSADTQYF. V usage is TRBV15 and J usage is TRBJ2-3; 7 bases are a match to TRBD2. Germline assignment: CDR1 LNHNV and CDR2 YYDKDF (reference sequence). The length of the CDR3 is 15 residues. The J segment lost 4 bases and the V segment lost 5 bases, leaving 9 bases of the junction unmatched.

This clone was seen a handful of times. V and J are TRBV5-8 and TRBJ1-6; unclear D gene. The CDR3 spans 15 residues. Germline assignment: CDR1 SGHTS and CDR2 YDEGEE. V lost 3 bases and J 10 bases, leaving 17 bases between the germline ends. CDR3 in amino acids: CASSSRSVRQSPLHF. The CDR3 nucleotides read TGTGCCAGCAGCTCCCGGTCGGTGCGCCAGTCACCCCTCCACTTT.

The rearrangement links TRBV2 to TRBJ1-2, with D hard to call. Germline values: CDR1 SNHLY, CDR2 FYNNEI. The length of the CDR3 is 13 residues. Trimming pared 7 bases from V and 5 bases from J, leaving 14 bases between. As DNA, the CDR3 is TGTGCCAGCACCCAGGAGGGCCGGTATGGCTACACCTTC. Protein product: CASTQEGRYGYTF.